This T cell receptor beta chain originates from a study of blood T cells in healthy people across ages. PCR was performed a second time for roughly 7 to 12 cycles using a sample-barcoded 5' primer and a J-beta primer mix. TCRdb analysed the 5' RACE reads with MiXCR anew, one entry per CDR3 protein. The top ten hold about 22% of the sample, which has about a million distinct CDR3 sequences, 45% to 60% seen once. Each donor was a healthy Caucasian individual from Russia, aged about 6 to 100. Per-sample yields of isolated PBMCs were at least 6 million. There are 13 residues in the CDR3. CDR1 SGHTA and CDR2 FQGNSA come from the germline V gene. Unmatched junction bases numbered 5, after V lost 5 bases and J lost 8 bases. This clonotype was detected once.

The sequenced sample consisted of blood. This clonotype was obtained from a woman in her sixties in good health. The V call is TRBV7-2, the J call TRBJ1-4; 7 positions agree with TRBD1. CDR3 amino acids: CASSARGREKLFF. The CDR3 nucleotides read TGTGCCAGCAGCGCTAGGGGGCGGGAAAAACTGTTTTTT.